There are a few counts of the clone carrying this T cell receptor (beta chain). The CDR3 has 16 residues. CDR1 is SGHTA and CDR2 is FQGNSA in the germline V gene. After removal of 10 bases from V and 1 base from J, the junction contained 8 bases not matched to a gene. The entry originates in a study of T-cell memory formation after mild COVID-19. The overall study: TCR clusters were mostly donor specific.

One entry per CDR3 protein, called by TCRdb with MiXCR from the 5' RACE reads. The table shows around 310,000 distinct CDR3 sequences, with more than 15% occurring only once. Sequenced: PBMCs or a T cell subset sorted from them (not recorded which). This sequence was found in a man aged 18 to 35 who had mild COVID-19 (a few samples of this study predate the infection). Cell type and time point are not known. The V gene is TRBV7-2, the J gene TRBJ2-6, with 9 bases matching TRBD1. The CDR3 bases are TGTGCCACCCCGAGGACAGGGGCTTCTGGGGCCAACGTCCTGACTTTC. This encodes CATPRTGASGANVLTF.